This TCR beta chain is drawn from a study of CD8+ T cells in alopecia areata. Extraction of RNA preceded its reverse transcription into cDNA, which served as the sequencing template. Assay used: immunoSEQ multiplex PCR; TCRdb lists only in-frame clones, some missing. This sample yields 120,000 to 150,000 clones, of which about 86% are seen a single time; 13% belongs to the top ten. About this clone: Its matching antigen is unknown.

V was cut by 1 base and J by 4 bases, with 7 bases left in between. Per the germline V gene, CDR1 is GTSNPN and CDR2 is SVGIG (reference sequence). The CDR3 totals 12 residues. Treatment here: oral pan-JAK inhibitor, 5-10 mg twice daily. Study-level findings and limits: Tofacitinib significantly reduced both scalp clonality and expanded CD8+ clones among the top 100.

Material: CD8+ T cells sorted from blood, obtained at week 4, from a patient treated with tofacitinib. This chain links TRBV30 with TRBJ2-5; D not resolved. This TCR was sampled from a human donor with alopecia areata. Here the CDR3 reads CAWSEERETQYF. In nucleotides, the CDR3 is TGTGCCTGGAGTGAGGAAAGAGAGACCCAGTACTTC.